These 3 T cell receptor beta chains were all obtained from the same sample, sequenced in a study of spatial heterogeneity in lung cancer. Study-wide results and caveats: Intratumoral expanded alpha and beta TCR counts were found to track tumor mutation counts.

The time point denotes: sample taken at primary tumor resection. Which antigens these TCRs recognize remains unknown. A single record per CDR3 protein comes from TCRdb applying MiXCR to the 5' RACE reads. The sample holds 9,700 or so distinct CDR3 sequences, over 6% seen once. Source: lung tumor tissue, taken at surgery. All receptors derive from a male donor with early-stage non-small cell lung cancer.

This clonotype showed up many times. The chain is built from TRBV6-6 and TRBJ2-2; D is tentatively TRBD1 or TRBD2 (5 bases each). Germline loops: CDR1 MNHNY, CDR2 SVGAGI (reference sequence). This CDR3 is built from 15 residues. With 6 bases removed from V and 0 bases from J, the gap between germline ends came to 11 bases. In DNA, the CDR3 is TGTGCCAGCAGGCGTGGGGGAGCGAACACCGGGGAGCTGTTTTTT. Protein product: CASRRGGANTGELFF.

Ten or more counts support this clonotype. The chain couples TRBV18 to TRBJ1-1; TRBD1 aligns across 9 bases. Germline trimming cut 6 bases from V and 2 bases from J; bases unmatched to any gene: 7. CDR1 KGHSH and CDR2 LQKENI come from the germline V gene. This CDR3 has 15 residues. The CDR3 nucleotides are TGTGCCAGCTCGTCCGGGACAGGGAGCAACACTGAAGCTTTCTTT. Amino acid sequence: CASSSGTGSNTEAFF.

By sample fraction, this clonotype is medium-sized (0.01 to 0.1%). CDR3 DNA: TGTGCCAGCAGATCTCAGGGGTACACCGGGGAGCTGTTTTTT. This translates into CASRSQGYTGELFF. This chain uses TRBV27 with TRBJ2-2, with TRBD1 as a possible D gene (6 bases). The V gene's germline CDR1 is MNHEY and CDR2 SMNVEV (reference sequence). V lost 6 bases to trimming and J lost 3 bases, with 11 bases between them. The CDR3 contains 14 residues.